This is a list of T cell receptor beta chains from one sample in a study of cytomegalovirus exposure and HLA in healthy donors. Profiled with immunoSEQ multiplex PCR; TCRdb holds only in-frame clones, not every one. Here the sample spans around 180,000 clones, around four fifths being singletons. The specimen was PBMCs. The receptors shown here come from a woman in her 40s in good health and CMV-seronegative. Both conserved end residues are part of each CDR3. A D gene is named only where the DNA matches it firmly. A clone size is listed for some rows: how often the clone was seen (once, few, many), or a class if it is expanded.

j_call v_call d_call clone_size cdr3_nt cdr3_aa
TRBJ1-5 TRBV18 - - TGTGCCAGCTCACCACCCGGGGGGAGCAATCAGCCCCAGCATTTT CASSPPGGSNQPQHF
TRBJ2-7 TRBV10-1 - - TGCGCCAGCAGTGAGCTGAGCGGGCCAGACTCCTACGAGCAGTACTTC CASSELSGPDSYEQYF
TRBJ1-1 TRBV4-3 - - TGCGCCAGCAGCCAGACGGGGGGTAGTGCTGAAGCTTTCTTT CASSQTGGSAEAFF
TRBJ1-5 TRBV19 TRBD1 few TGTGCCAGTAGGTTGACAGGGTCCAATCAGCCCCAGCATTTT CASRLTGSNQPQHF
TRBJ2-5 TRBV5-5 - - TGTGCCAGCAGAACGCGTGGAACGCCGGGAGAGACCCAGTACTTC CASRTRGTPGETQYF
TRBJ2-1 TRBV5-1 - - TGCGCCAGCAGCTTGGGGTCGACATCTTACAATGAACAGTTCTTC CASSLGSTSYNEQFF
TRBJ1-6 TRBV28 - - TGTGCCAGCAGTTACGAGACAGCTAGTACACCCCTCCACTTT CASSYETASTPLHF
TRBJ1-4 TRBV4-3 - - TGCGCCAGCAGCCAAGATGGGGGGAAGAGTAATGAAAAACTGTTTTTT CASSQDGGKSNEKLFF
TRBJ1-1 TRBV9 TRBD1 - TGTGCCAGCAGCGTAGCGGAAGGGGGCGCGTCGGGAGCTTTCTTT CASSVAEGGASGAFF
TRBJ2-2 TRBV29-1 - - TGCAGCGTTGCCCGGGACACTATGAACACCGGGGAGCTGTTTTTT CSVARDTMNTGELFF
TRBJ2-5 TRBV5-1 - - TGCGCCAGCAGCCACAGCTCCCAGAGAGAGACCCAGTACTTC CASSHSSQRETQYF
TRBJ1-2 TRBV30 - - TGTGCCTGGGTGGTCGCGGGCGACTACGGCTACACCTTC CAWVVAGDYGYTF
TRBJ2-3 TRBV7-2 - few TGTGCCAGCAGCTCCTTCGGACAGTCAGATACGCAGTATTTT CASSSFGQSDTQYF
TRBJ2-7 TRBV7-2 TRBD2 - TGTGCCAGCAGCCCGGGACTAGCGGGGGCGCCCATCTCCTACGAGCAGTACTTC CASSPGLAGAPISYEQYF
TRBJ2-2 TRBV5-6 - - TGTGCCAGCAGCTTGTACTACACCGGGGAGCTGTTTTTT CASSLYYTGELFF
TRBJ1-1 TRBV5-4 TRBD1 - TGTGCCAGCAGTTCCAGACGGGACAGCTTGAACACTGAAGCTTTCTTT CASSSRRDSLNTEAFF
TRBJ2-1 TRBV27 TRBD2 - TGTGCCAGCAGTTTATTAAGAAGGCTAGCGGGGGCCTACAATGAGCAGTTCTTC CASSLLRRLAGAYNEQFF
TRBJ1-1 TRBV14 - few TGTGCCAGCAGCCAAGTTCCGGGGGCTGAAGCTTTCTTT CASSQVPGAEAFF
TRBJ2-3 TRBV29-1 - few TGCAGCGTTGAAGGAGGCAAAGACCGCACAGATACGCAGTATTTT CSVEGGKDRTDTQYF
TRBJ2-1 TRBV19 TRBD2 - TGTGCCAGTAGTACCGGGAGGGACAAGCACAATGAGCAGTTCTTC CASSTGRDKHNEQFF
TRBJ2-1 TRBV7-3 TRBD2 - TGTGCCAGCAGCCCCGGGACTAGCGGGATGAATGAGCAGTTCTTC CASSPGTSGMNEQFF
TRBJ1-2 TRBV5-1 TRBD1 - TGCGCCAGCAGCCCCGGGGGACAGGGGGCTCAGGGCTACACCTTC CASSPGGQGAQGYTF
TRBJ1-2 TRBV5-8 - - TGTGCCAGCAGCTTGGCCCCCCGGTCCGATGGCTACACCTTC CASSLAPRSDGYTF
TRBJ2-1 TRBV5-6 TRBD2 - TGTGCCAGCAGCCATACCCAGACTAGCGGGAGATTCAATGAGCAGTTCTTC CASSHTQTSGRFNEQFF
TRBJ1-1 TRBV7-8 - - TGTGCCAGCAGCTTAGGAGGGTGGGGCACTGAAGCTTTCTTT CASSLGGWGTEAFF
TRBJ2-2 TRBV6-1 TRBD1 - TGTGCCAGCAGCGAGTACAGGGGGTACACCGGGGAGCTGTTTTTT CASSEYRGYTGELFF
TRBJ2-5 TRBV18 - - TGTGCCAGCTCGAAGGACTTGCAAGAGACCCAGTACTTC CASSKDLQETQYF
TRBJ2-7 TRBV27 TRBD2 - TGTGCCAGCAGGGCTAGCGGCGTCCGACGAGCCGAGCAGTACTTC CASRASGVRRAEQYF
TRBJ1-1 TRBV19 - - TGTGCCAGTAGTATAGGCCGGGGGAACACTGAAGCTTTCTTT CASSIGRGNTEAFF
TRBJ1-2 TRBV7-2 - - TGTGCCAGCAGCTTAGCCGGGGGGAAGTATGGCTACACCTTC CASSLAGGKYGYTF
TRBJ2-5 TRBV30 - - TGTGCCTGGAAGCCACCGGGACATTATGAGACCCAGTACTTC CAWKPPGHYETQYF
TRBJ2-7 TRBV11-1 - few TGTGCCAGCAGCGTTATAGCGAGCGAGCAGTACTTC CASSVIASEQYF
TRBJ1-5 TRBV2 - once TGTGCCAGCAGTGGATACGGGGGCAATCAGCCCCAGCATTTT CASSGYGGNQPQHF
TRBJ2-1 TRBV7-8 TRBD2 - TGTGCCAGCAGCTTAGACTTAAACGGGGGGTATGACTTAGAAGAGTACAATGAGCAGTTCTTC CASSLDLNGGYDLEEYNEQFF
TRBJ2-5 TRBV18 - - TGTGCCAGCTCTCTTCAAGAGACCCAGTACTTC CASSLQETQYF
TRBJ2-7 TRBV15 TRBD2 - TGTGCCACCAGCAGAGATTTCGCGGGGGCCTACGAGCAGTACTTC CATSRDFAGAYEQYF
TRBJ2-5 TRBV30 - - TGTGCCTGGAGTGTACATCCGGGCCAAGAGACCCAGTACTTC CAWSVHPGQETQYF
TRBJ2-7 TRBV5-6 - once TGTGCCAGCACAAGGAGACCGGGATTACAGCTGAGCTCCTACGAGCAGTACTTC CASTRRPGLQLSSYEQYF
TRBJ1-2 TRBV5-5 TRBD1 - TGTGCCAGCAGCTTATCAGGACAGGGTCTCTATGGCTACACCTTC CASSLSGQGLYGYTF